One sample yielded the 13 T cell receptor beta chains listed below, sequenced in a study of OX40 agonist ivuxolimab in advanced cancers. Produced via immunoSEQ multiplex PCR; TCRdb's table is partial and in-frame only. The sample lists 55,000 to 80,000 clones, approximately 86% occurring once. Sequenced here: CD4+ or CD8+ T cells sorted from blood, sampled in a trial of the OX40 agonist ivuxolimab. The source is an adult with an advanced solid tumor such as melanoma, head and neck, liver or kidney cancer.

The CDR3 sequence is CASSQASVGSYEQYF. CDR3 DNA sequence: TGTGCCAGCAGCCAAGCTTCAGTCGGCTCCTACGAGCAGTACTTC. The V and J genes are TRBV4-2 and TRBJ2-7; no clear D. CDR3 length: 15 amino acids. Between the trimmed V and J ends, which lost 1 base and 0 bases, there was a span of 10 bases. Per germline, CDR1 LGHNA and CDR2 YNFKEQ.

The chain uses TRBV6-1 and TRBJ1-1; maybe TRBD1 (5 bases). The CDR3 spans 14 residues. Looked up from germline, CDR1 is MNHNS and CDR2 is SASEGT. V lost 1 base and J 0 bases, leaving 6 bases between the germline ends. DNA of the CDR3: TGTGCCAGCAGTGAAGGGGGCTTGAACACTGAAGCTTTCTTT. Its translation: CASSEGGLNTEAFF.

J is TRBJ1-4 and V is TRBV4-1, with D tentatively TRBD1 (5 bases). V was trimmed by 8 bases and J by 7 bases, leaving 29 bases between them. The CDR3 has 18 amino acids. Germline V gene lookup returns CDR1 MGHRA and CDR2 YSYEKL. The CDR3 here is CASRAALSGARDAEKLFF. The DNA for the CDR3 is TGCGCCAGCCGGGCCGCGCTAAGTGGGGCAAGGGATGCTGAAAAACTGTTTTTT.

This clone was observed a single time. This sequence joins TRBV6-6 and TRBJ1-2; no clear D. The CDR3 extends over 15 amino acids. Trimming removed 0 bases at V and 0 bases at J, with 8 bases between. Germline CDR1 is MNHNY and CDR2 is SVGAGI (reference sequence). For the CDR3, the DNA is TGTGCCAGCAGTTACTCTGCGGGCGCTAACTATGGCTACACCTTC. Translation gives CASSYSAGANYGYTF.

This chain links TRBV28 with TRBJ2-1; TRBD2 agrees at 11 bases. The V and J ends lost 6 bases and 3 bases, in that order; junction bases with no gene match: 7. From germline, CDR1 is MDHEN and CDR2 SYDVKM. The CDR3 is 16 amino acids. The CDR3 region is CASSTSGSVGYNEQFF. The CDR3 region has the DNA TGTGCCAGCAGCACTAGCGGGAGTGTTGGCTACAATGAGCAGTTCTTC.

The chain is built from TRBV7-6 and TRBJ2-7; weak D call: TRBD1 (8 bases). V was cut by 5 bases and J by 7 bases, with 21 bases left in between. The CDR3 is 15 residues long. Germline assignment: CDR1 SGHVS and CDR2 FNYEAQ. CDR3 coding DNA: TGTGCCAGCAGCCCCCGGGGCAGGGGGCGGGAGGAGCAGTACTTC. It encodes CASSPRGRGREEQYF.

This sequence joins TRBV28 and TRBJ1-5; D perhaps matches TRBD1 (5 bases). The V and J ends lost 6 bases and 2 bases respectively, with 17 bases between them. CDR3 size: 16 residues. Germline CDR1 and CDR2: MDHEN and SYDVKM. CDR3 amino acids: CASRMGGDSGNQPQHF. The CDR3 DNA follows: TGTGCCAGCAGAATGGGAGGGGATTCGGGCAATCAGCCCCAGCATTTT.

Worth noting for this clone: Other DNA sequences of this sample code for an identical CDR3. The genes are TRBV25-1 and TRBJ1-2; a possible D gene is TRBD1 (6 bases). The CDR3 totals 15 residues. V was cut by 6 bases and J by 2 bases, with 16 bases left in between. Germline V CDR1 and CDR2: MGHDK, SYGVNS. This CDR3 reads CASRQTGPTNYGYTF. CDR3 DNA: TGTGCCAGCAGGCAAACAGGGCCCACCAACTATGGCTACACCTTC.

This clone was detected only once. The rearrangement uses TRBV7-6 and TRBJ2-1; possibly TRBD2 for D (6 bases). Germline V gene lookup returns CDR1 SGHVS and CDR2 FNYEAQ. This CDR3 has 13 amino acids. The V end was cut by 2 bases, the J end by 9 bases, with 11 bases between. The CDR3 protein is CASSLPTSGEQFF. The CDR3 region has the DNA TGTGCCAGCAGCTTACCGACTAGTGGTGAGCAGTTCTTC. Using reference TRBV7-6 and TRBJ2-1 for the parts outside the CDR3, the full variable domain is GAGVSQSPRYKVTKRGQDVALRCDPISGHVSLYWYRQALGQGPEFLTYFNYEAQQDKSGLPNDRFSAERPEGSISTLTIQRTEQRDSAMYRCASSLPTSGEQFFGPGTRLTVL.

This clone is a singleton in its sample. The V gene is TRBV4-3, the J gene TRBJ1-2, with D tentatively TRBD1 (5 bases). The CDR3 covers 16 residues. Germline loops: CDR1 LGHNA, CDR2 YSLEER. V lost 1 base and J 3 bases, leaving 15 bases between the germline ends. CDR3 bases: TGCGCCAGCAGCCAAGTATTGACAGAGAGTCACTATGGCTACACCTTC. As protein: CASSQVLTESHYGYTF.

This clone was counted between two and nine times. The chain has TRBV10-1 and TRBJ2-3; D is uncertain. V dropped 4 bases and J dropped 1 base, with 9 bases sitting between them. Germline-derived CDR1 and CDR2 are WNHNN and SYGVQD (reference sequence). CDR3 length equals 14 residues. DNA for the CDR3: TGCGCCAGCAGTGGAACCCTCCGCACAGATACGCAGTATTTT. This gives the protein CASSGTLRTDTQYF.

V gene TRBV5-8 combines with J gene TRBJ1-1, with 8 nucleotides matching TRBD1. V gave up 1 base and J gave up 2 bases; unmatched junction bases: 4. The CDR3 has 15 residues. Germline V gives CDR1 SGHTS, CDR2 YDEGEE. The CDR3 loop is CASSLWTGRNTEAFF. CDR3 in DNA: TGTGCCAGCAGCTTGTGGACAGGGCGAAACACTGAAGCTTTCTTT.

This clone has just one count. V and J are TRBV7-2 and TRBJ2-7; D uncertain. The CDR3 contains 13 residues. CDR1 is SGHTA and CDR2 is FQGNSA in the germline V gene. The ends were cut back, 1 base at V and 6 bases at J, with 10 bases in the middle. The CDR3 coding sequence is TGTGCCAGCAGCTTAGGGGGTTCCGGCGAGCAGTACTTC. Translating it yields CASSLGGSGEQYF.